The 10 T cell receptor beta chains below were found in one sample sequenced in a study of early T cells in non-severe SARS-CoV-2 infection. Each CDR3 protein gets one entry after TCRdb re-called the 5' RACE reads with MiXCR. The table records more than 45,000 distinct CDR3 sequences, 9.5% to 15% of them present only once. Sequences were obtained from whole blood. All receptors come from an adult who was a healthcare worker with PCR-confirmed SARS-CoV-2 infection or an uninfected control (not recorded which).

This clonotype was detected many times. CDR3 in amino acids: CASSPPSGLETQYF. In DNA form, the CDR3 reads TGTGCCAGCAGCCCCCCGTCCGGCCTGGAGACCCAGTACTTC. The rearrangement links TRBV11-2 to TRBJ2-5; D unclear. Germline V gives CDR1 SGHAT, CDR2 FQNNGV. Trimming stripped 5 bases from V and 5 bases from J, with 15 bases between. This CDR3 region has 14 residues.

The chain combines TRBV29-1 with TRBJ2-5; the D is unclear. Germline V gives CDR1 SQVTM, CDR2 ANQGSEA. This CDR3 is 10 amino acids long. The V end lost 4 bases, the J end lost 4 bases, and 4 bases lay between the germline ends. CDR3 in amino acids: CSVARETQYF. As DNA, the CDR3 is TGCAGCGTTGCTCGAGAGACCCAGTACTTC.

This clonotype has just a few counts. The chain carries TRBV29-1 and TRBJ1-1; tentatively, D is TRBD1 (5 bases). The ends were cut back, 6 bases at V and 4 bases at J, with 15 bases in the middle. CDR3 length equals 13 residues. Germline loops: CDR1 SQVTM, CDR2 ANQGSEA. The CDR3 reads CSVYPRAATEAFF. CDR3 bases: TGCAGCGTCTACCCCAGGGCGGCCACTGAAGCTTTCTTT.

Many counts were recorded for this clonotype. The chain employs TRBV20-1 and TRBJ2-2, with TRBD2 as a possible D gene (5 bases). Between the trimmed V and J ends, which lost 3 bases and 4 bases, there was a span of 12 bases. Germline CDR1 and CDR2: DFQATT and SNEGSKA (reference sequence). The CDR3 is 14 amino acids. CDR3 sequence: CSARDPGTTGELFF. CDR3 nucleotides: TGCAGTGCTAGGGACCCGGGAACCACCGGGGAGCTGTTTTTT.

The gene calls are TRBV28 and TRBJ2-7, with 12 bases fitting TRBD1. This CDR3 spans 16 amino acids. Germline V CDR1 and CDR2: MDHEN, SYDVKM. With V trimmed by 5 bases and J by 4 bases, 9 bases remained unmatched. CDR3 coding DNA: TGTGCCAGCAGTCATTATGGGGGACAGGGGGCGTACGAGCAGTACTTC. This sequence encodes CASSHYGGQGAYEQYF.

V gene TRBV11-2 combines with J gene TRBJ2-1; no clear D gene. Germline loops: CDR1 SGHAT, CDR2 FQNNGV. CDR3 size: 13 residues. V dropped 3 bases and J dropped 9 bases, with 12 bases sitting between them. The CDR3 region has the DNA TGTGCCAGCAGCTTGGGCGCCCTTGGTGAGCAGTTCTTC. Protein product: CASSLGALGEQFF.

There are a few counts of this clonotype. The V gene is TRBV19, the J gene TRBJ2-1; the D is unclear. The CDR3 consists of 16 residues. V shed 4 bases and J shed 6 bases, with 19 bases lying between them. From germline, CDR1 is LNHDA and CDR2 SQIVND (reference sequence). This CDR3 reads CASSSLMGGPFNEQFF. For the CDR3, the DNA is TGTGCCAGTAGTAGCCTGATGGGCGGACCGTTCAATGAGCAGTTCTTC.

This clonotype was found a few times. This chain uses TRBV29-1 with TRBJ2-7, with D perhaps TRBD1 (6 bases). The CDR3 spans 15 residues. Germline V CDR1 and CDR2: SQVTM, ANQGSEA. V lost 0 bases and J lost 2, with 14 bases in between. The CDR3 bases are TGCAGCGTTGAAGATCAGGGCAGGGGTCCCTACGAGCAGTACTTC. It specifies CSVEDQGRGPYEQYF.

This clonotype was counted many times. This chain joins TRBV20-1 and TRBJ2-4; D is unresolved. Germline V lookup: CDR1 DFQATT, CDR2 SNEGSKA (reference sequence). Deletions cut 2 bases from V and 0 bases from J, with 5 bases between. The length of the CDR3 is 13 residues. The CDR3 loop is CSARKGAKNIQYF. The CDR3 coding sequence is TGCAGTGCTAGAAAGGGAGCCAAAAACATTCAGTACTTC.

This clonotype was recorded a few times. V gene TRBV27 combines with J gene TRBJ1-5; tentatively, D is TRBD1 (5 bases). The V end lost 3 bases, the J end lost 3 bases, and 12 bases lay between the germline ends. This CDR3 region has 15 residues. Germline V gives CDR1 MNHEY, CDR2 SMNVEV (reference sequence). The CDR3 DNA reads TGTGCCAGCAGTTTGTTGGGAGGGGACAATCAGCCCCAGCATTTT. Its protein product is CASSLLGGDNQPQHF.